The table lists the clone carrying this T cell receptor (beta chain) with a few counts. Its cognate antigen is unknown. The data are from a study of T-cell reconstitution after alpha-beta-depleted transplantation in children. Overall study findings and caveats: Counts and diversity of T cells one year after transplant came mostly from newly produced T cells. Some patients showed high day-60 TCRbeta diversity, which derived from surviving recipient T cells and thymic progenitors. Several hundred rapidly expanded clones from non-depleted graft cells reportedly supplied alpha-beta T cells about two months post-transplant.

The CDR3 has 15 amino acids. V was pared by 5 bases and J by 6 bases, with 9 bases of the junction left unmatched. Preparation of the TCRbeta library used unique molecular identifiers. A single record per CDR3 protein comes from TCRdb applying MiXCR to the PCR reads. The profile shows about a million distinct CDR3 sequences, around 30% of them singletons. The material was PBMCs, mostly from graft donor cells, obtained 360 days after TCRalphabeta/CD19-depleted stem cell transplant. The sequence came from a boy in the first two years of life who had a stem cell transplant for SCID, so the T cells may come from the graft donor. The V gene is TRBV12-3 or TRBV12-4, the J gene TRBJ2-1; TRBD2 matches at 8 bases. CDR3 nucleotide sequence: TGTGCCAGCAGTCCCCGGACGGGGGGGCCCAATGAGCAGTTCTTC. It translates to CASSPRTGGPNEQFF.